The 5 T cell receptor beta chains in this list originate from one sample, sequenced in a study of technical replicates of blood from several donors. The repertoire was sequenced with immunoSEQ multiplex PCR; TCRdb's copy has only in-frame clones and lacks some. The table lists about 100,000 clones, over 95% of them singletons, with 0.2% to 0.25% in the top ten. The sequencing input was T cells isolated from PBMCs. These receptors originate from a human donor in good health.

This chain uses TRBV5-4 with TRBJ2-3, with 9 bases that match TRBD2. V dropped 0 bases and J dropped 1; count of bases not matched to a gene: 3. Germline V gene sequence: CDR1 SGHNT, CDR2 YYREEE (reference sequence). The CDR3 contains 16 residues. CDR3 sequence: CASSLGQRGGTDTQYF. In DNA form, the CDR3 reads TGTGCCAGCAGCTTGGGTCAGCGGGGGGGCACAGATACGCAGTATTTT.

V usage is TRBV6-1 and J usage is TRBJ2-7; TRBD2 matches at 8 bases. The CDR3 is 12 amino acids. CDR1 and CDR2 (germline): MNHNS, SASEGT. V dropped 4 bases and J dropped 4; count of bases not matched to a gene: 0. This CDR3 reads CASSAGGYEQYF. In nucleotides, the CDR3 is TGTGCCAGCAGTGCGGGGGGGTACGAGCAGTACTTC.

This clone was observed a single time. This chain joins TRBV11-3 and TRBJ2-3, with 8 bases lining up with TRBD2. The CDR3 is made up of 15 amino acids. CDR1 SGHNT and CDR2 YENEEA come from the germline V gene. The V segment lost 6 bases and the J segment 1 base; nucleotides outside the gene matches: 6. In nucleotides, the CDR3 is TGTGCCAGCAGAGTGGAGACTAGCGGCACAGATACGCAGTATTTT. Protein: CASRVETSGTDTQYF.

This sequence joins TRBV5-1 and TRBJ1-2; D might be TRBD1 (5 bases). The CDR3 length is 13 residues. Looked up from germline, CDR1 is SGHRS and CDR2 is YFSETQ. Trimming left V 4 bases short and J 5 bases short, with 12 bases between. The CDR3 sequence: CASSVDSQYGYTF. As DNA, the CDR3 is TGCGCCAGCAGCGTTGACAGTCAGTATGGCTACACCTTC.

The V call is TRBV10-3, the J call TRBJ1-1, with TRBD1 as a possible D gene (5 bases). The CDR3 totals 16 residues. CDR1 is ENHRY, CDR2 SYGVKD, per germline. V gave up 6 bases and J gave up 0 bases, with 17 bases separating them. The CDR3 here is CAIRSSWDLLNTEAFF. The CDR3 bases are TGTGCCATCAGATCAAGCTGGGACTTACTGAACACTGAAGCTTTCTTT.